This T cell receptor beta chain derives from a study of T cells after yellow fever vaccination. Study at large: SMART-Seq v4 Ultra Low Input served to prepare low-cell-number fractions.

TCRdb reprocessed the 5' RACE reads with MiXCR, giving one entry per CDR3 protein. The table includes roughly 160,000 distinct CDR3 sequences, more than 5.5% detected once. CDR1 is DFQATT, CDR2 SNEGSKA, per germline (reference sequence). The CDR3 sequence is 13 residues long. Trimming stripped 6 bases from V and 0 bases from J, with 10 bases between. Regarding the study as a whole: A small proportion of clonotypes was detected in both the CD4 and CD8 compartments.

This clonotype was found many times. Its specificity is unknown. The chain carries TRBV20-1 and TRBJ2-3; D ambiguous. This TCR was recovered from a man between 18 and 29 years old who received the YFV17D yellow fever vaccine. The sample here was CD4+ T cells sorted from PBMCs, taken around 5 days after the first yellow fever vaccination. The CDR3 loop reads CSAHSPSTDTQYF. The CDR3 DNA reads TGCAGTGCCCACAGCCCGAGCACAGATACGCAGTATTTT.